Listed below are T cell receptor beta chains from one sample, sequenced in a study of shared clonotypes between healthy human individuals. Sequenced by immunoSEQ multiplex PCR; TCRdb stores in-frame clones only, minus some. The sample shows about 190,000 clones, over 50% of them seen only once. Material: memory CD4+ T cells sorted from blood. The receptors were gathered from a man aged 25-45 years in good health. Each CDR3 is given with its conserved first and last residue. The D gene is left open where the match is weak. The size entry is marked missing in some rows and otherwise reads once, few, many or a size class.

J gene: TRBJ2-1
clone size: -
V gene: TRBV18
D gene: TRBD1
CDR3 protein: CASSPFSGTGGDEQFF
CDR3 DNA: TGTGCCAGCTCACCATTCTCCGGGACAGGGGGCGATGAGCAGTTCTTC

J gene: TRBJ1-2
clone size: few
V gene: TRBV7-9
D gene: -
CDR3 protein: CASSLDLHLGYTF
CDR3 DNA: TGTGCCAGCAGCTTAGATCTACACCTTGGCTACACCTTC

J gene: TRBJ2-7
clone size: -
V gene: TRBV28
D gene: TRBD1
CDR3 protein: CASSPSDRVRAGEQYF
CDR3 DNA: TGTGCCAGCAGCCCGAGCGACAGGGTAAGGGCGGGCGAGCAGTACTTC

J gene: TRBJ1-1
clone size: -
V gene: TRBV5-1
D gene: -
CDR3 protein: CASSLQGSNTEAFF
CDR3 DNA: TGCGCCAGCAGCTTGCAGGGGTCGAACACTGAAGCTTTCTTT

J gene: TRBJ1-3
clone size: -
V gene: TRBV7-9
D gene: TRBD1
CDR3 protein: CASSAVLDRGGNTIYF
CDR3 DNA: TGTGCCAGCAGCGCTGTGCTGGACAGGGGTGGAAACACCATATATTTT

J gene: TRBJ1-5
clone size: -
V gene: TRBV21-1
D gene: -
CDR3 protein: CASSKPKDRGGNQPQHF
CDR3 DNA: TGTGCCAGCAGCAAACCCAAGGACAGGGGTGGGAATCAGCCCCAGCATTTT

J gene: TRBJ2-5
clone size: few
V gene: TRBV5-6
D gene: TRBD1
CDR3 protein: CASSSETGDRIQETQYF
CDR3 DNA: TGTGCCAGCAGCTCGGAGACCGGGGACAGGATACAAGAGACCCAGTACTTC

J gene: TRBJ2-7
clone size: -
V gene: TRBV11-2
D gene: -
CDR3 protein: CASSSRQYSYEQYF
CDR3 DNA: TGTGCCAGCAGCTCCAGACAGTACTCCTACGAGCAGTACTTC

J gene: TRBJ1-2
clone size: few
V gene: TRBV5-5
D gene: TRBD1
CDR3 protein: CASRFIGQGLGYGYTF
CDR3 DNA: TGTGCCAGCAGGTTTATAGGACAGGGCCTTGGCTATGGCTACACCTTC

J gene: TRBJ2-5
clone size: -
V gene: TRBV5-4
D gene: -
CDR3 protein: CASSFGQGETQYF
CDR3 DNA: TGTGCCAGCAGCTTCGGTCAGGGGGAGACCCAGTACTTC

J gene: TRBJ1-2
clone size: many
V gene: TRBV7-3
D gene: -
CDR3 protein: CASSADRNYGYTF
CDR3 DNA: TGTGCCAGCAGCGCGGACAGAAACTATGGCTACACCTTC

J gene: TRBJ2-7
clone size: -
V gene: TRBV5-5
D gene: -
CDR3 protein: CASSFTRGSSYEQYF
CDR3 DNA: TGTGCCAGCAGCTTTACCAGGGGAAGCTCCTACGAGCAGTACTTC

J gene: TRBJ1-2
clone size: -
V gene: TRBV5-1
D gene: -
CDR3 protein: CASSLVGDYGYTF
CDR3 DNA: TGCGCCAGCAGCTTGGTAGGTGACTATGGCTACACCTTC

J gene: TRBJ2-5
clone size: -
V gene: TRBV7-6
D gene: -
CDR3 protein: CASSPARETQYF
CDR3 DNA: TGTGCCAGCAGCCCCGCCCGAGAGACCCAGTACTTC

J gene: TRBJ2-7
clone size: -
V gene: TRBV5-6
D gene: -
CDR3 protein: CASSSGPDSAEQYF
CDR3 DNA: TGTGCCAGCAGCTCCGGCCCCGATTCAGCCGAGCAGTACTTC

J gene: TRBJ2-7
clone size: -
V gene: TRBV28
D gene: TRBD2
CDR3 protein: CASRHSGRGYEQYF
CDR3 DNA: TGTGCCAGCAGACATAGCGGGAGAGGATACGAGCAGTACTTC

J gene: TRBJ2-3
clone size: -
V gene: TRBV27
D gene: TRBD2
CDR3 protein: CASSLSLGREYDTQYF
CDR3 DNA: TGTGCCAGCAGTTTATCGCTAGGGCGGGAGTATGATACGCAGTATTTT

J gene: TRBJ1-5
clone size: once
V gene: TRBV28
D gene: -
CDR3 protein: CASSSPPGDQPQHF
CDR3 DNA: TGTGCCAGCAGTTCCCCCCCAGGGGATCAGCCCCAGCATTTT

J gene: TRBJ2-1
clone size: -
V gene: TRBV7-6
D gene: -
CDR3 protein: CASSLIAGNIGNEQFF
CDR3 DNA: TGTGCCAGCAGCTTAATTGCAGGGAACATCGGCAATGAGCAGTTCTTC

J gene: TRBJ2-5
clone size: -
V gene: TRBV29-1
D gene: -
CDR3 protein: CSVDPRGEETQYF
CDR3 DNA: TGCAGCGTTGACCCGAGGGGCGAAGAGACCCAGTACTTC

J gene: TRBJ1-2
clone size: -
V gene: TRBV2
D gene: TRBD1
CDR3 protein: CASSGQGLYGYTF
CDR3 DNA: TGTGCCAGCAGTGGACAGGGCCTGTATGGCTACACCTTC

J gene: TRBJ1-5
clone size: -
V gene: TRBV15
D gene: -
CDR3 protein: CATSRDKGVVGPQHF
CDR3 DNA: TGTGCCACCAGCAGAGATAAAGGCGTCGTGGGGCCCCAGCATTTT

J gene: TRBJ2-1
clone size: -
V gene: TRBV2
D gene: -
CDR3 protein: CASSITPPNNEQFF
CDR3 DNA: TGTGCCAGCAGCATAACCCCACCGAACAATGAGCAGTTCTTC

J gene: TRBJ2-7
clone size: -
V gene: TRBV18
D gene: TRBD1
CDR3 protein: CASSPGGRTGVSYEQYF
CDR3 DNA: TGTGCCAGCTCACCGGGGGGTCGGACAGGGGTCTCCTACGAGCAGTACTTC

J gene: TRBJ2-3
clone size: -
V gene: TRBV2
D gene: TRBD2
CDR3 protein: CASSPVSGRVLGTDTQYF
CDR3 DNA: TGTGCCAGCAGTCCCGTTAGCGGGAGGGTTTTGGGCACAGATACGCAGTATTTT

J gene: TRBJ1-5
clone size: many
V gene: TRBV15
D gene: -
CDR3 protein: CATSRDPGGRQPQHF
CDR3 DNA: TGTGCCACCAGCAGAGATCCGGGGGGCCGGCAGCCCCAGCATTTT

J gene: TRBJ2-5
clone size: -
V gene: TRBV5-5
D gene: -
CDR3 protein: CASSLGVLEETQYF
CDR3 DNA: TGTGCCAGCAGCTTGGGGGTACTAGAAGAGACCCAGTACTTC

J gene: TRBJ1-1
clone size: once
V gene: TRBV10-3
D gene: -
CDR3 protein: CAIRYGAKEGFYRDQGTEAFF
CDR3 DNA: TGTGCCATCAGATACGGTGCAAAGGAGGGGTTTTACAGGGACCAGGGGACTGAAGCTTTCTTT

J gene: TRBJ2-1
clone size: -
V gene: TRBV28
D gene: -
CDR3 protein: CASSLDKYNEQFF
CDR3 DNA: TGTGCCAGCAGTTTGGACAAGTACAATGAGCAGTTCTTC

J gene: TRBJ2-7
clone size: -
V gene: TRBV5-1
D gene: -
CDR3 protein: CASSSERQTGTYEQYF
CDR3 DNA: TGCGCCAGCAGCTCAGAAAGACAGACCGGGACCTACGAGCAGTACTTC

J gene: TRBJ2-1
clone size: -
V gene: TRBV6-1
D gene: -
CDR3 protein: CASSEERGRGFF
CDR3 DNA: TGTGCCAGCAGTGAAGAGAGGGGAAGGGGGTTCTTC

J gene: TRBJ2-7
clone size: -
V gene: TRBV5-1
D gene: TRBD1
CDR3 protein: CASSLAGQGEYEQYF
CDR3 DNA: TGCGCCAGCTCCTTGGCGGGACAGGGGGAATACGAGCAGTACTTC

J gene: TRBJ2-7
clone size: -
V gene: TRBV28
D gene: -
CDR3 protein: CASSSPALAHEQYF
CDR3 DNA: TGTGCCAGCAGTTCCCCTGCCTTGGCGCACGAGCAGTACTTC

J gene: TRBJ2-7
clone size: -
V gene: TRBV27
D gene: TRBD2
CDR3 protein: CASTSPLAGNSYEQYF
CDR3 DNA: TGTGCCAGCACCAGCCCCCTAGCGGGCAACTCCTACGAGCAGTACTTC

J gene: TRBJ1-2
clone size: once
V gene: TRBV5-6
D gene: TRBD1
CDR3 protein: CASSLGGTATNYGYTF
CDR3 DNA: TGTGCCAGCAGCTTAGGGGGGACAGCAACTAATTATGGCTACACCTTC